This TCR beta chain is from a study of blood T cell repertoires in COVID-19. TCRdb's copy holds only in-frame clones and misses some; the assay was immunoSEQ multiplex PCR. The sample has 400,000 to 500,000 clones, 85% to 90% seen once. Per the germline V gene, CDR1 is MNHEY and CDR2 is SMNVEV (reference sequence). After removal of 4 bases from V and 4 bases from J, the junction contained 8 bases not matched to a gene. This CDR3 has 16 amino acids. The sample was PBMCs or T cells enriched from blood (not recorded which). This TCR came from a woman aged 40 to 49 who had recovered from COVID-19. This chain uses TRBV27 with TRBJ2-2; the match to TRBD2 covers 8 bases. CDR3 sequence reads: CASSSPSGGGTGELFF. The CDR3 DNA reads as TGTGCCAGCAGTTCCCCGTCGGGAGGGGGCACCGGGGAGCTGTTTTTT.